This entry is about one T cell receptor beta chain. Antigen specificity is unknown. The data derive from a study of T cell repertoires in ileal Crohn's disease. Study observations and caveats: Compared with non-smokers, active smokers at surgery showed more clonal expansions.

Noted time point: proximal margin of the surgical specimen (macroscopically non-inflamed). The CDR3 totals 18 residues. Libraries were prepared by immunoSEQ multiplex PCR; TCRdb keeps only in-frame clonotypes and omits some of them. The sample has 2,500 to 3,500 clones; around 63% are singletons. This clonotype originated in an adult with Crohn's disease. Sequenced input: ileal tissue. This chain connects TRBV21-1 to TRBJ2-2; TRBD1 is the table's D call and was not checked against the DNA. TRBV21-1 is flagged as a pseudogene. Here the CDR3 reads CASSRAPAPGQLTGELFF. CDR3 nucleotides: TGTGCCAGCAGCCGTGCCCCTGCGCCAGGACAGCTCACCGGGGAGCTGTTTTTT.